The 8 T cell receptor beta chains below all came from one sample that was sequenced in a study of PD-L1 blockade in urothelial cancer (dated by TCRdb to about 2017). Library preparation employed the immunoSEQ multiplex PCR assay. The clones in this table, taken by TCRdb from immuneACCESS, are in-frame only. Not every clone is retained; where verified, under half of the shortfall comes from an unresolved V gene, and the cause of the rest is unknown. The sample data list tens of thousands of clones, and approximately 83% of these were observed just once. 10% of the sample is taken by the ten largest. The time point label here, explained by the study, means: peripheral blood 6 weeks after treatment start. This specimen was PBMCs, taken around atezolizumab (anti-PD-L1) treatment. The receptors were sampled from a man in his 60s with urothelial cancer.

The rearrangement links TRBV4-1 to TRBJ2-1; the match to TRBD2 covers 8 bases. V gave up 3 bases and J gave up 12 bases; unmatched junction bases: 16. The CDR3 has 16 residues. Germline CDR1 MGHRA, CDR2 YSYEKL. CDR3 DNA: TGCGCCAGCAGCCATCCCAGGGAGCGGGGGCCTTTCGGGCAGTTCTTC. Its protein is CASSHPRERGPFGQFF.

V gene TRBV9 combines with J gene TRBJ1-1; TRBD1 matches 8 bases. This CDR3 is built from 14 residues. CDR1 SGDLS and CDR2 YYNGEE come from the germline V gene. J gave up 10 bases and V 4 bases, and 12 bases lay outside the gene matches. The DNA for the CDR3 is TGTGCCAGCAGCCCCGGACAGGGTTCGAGCGTAGCTTTCTTT. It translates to CASSPGQGSSVAFF. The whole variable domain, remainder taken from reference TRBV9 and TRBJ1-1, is DSGVTQTPKHLITATGQRVTLRCSPRSGDLSVYWYQQSLDQGLQFLIQYYNGEERAKGNILERFSAQQFPDLHSELNLSSLELGDSALYFCASSPGQGSSVAFFGQGTRLTVV.

The CDR3 sequence: CASSPGANQPQHF. CDR3 bases: TGTGCCAGTAGTCCAGGGGCGAATCAGCCCCAGCATTTT. The genes are TRBV6-4 and TRBJ1-5; D may be TRBD1 (6 bases). This CDR3 region has 13 residues. CDR1 and CDR2 (germline): MRHNA, SNTAGT. V shed 9 bases and J shed 4 bases, with 13 bases lying between them.

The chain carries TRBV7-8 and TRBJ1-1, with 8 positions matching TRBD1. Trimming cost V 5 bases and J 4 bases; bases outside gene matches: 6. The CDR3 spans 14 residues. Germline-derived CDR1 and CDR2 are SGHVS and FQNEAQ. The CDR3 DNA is TGTGCCAGCAGCCGCCGGGACAGGAGCACTGAAGCTTTCTTT. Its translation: CASSRRDRSTEAFF.

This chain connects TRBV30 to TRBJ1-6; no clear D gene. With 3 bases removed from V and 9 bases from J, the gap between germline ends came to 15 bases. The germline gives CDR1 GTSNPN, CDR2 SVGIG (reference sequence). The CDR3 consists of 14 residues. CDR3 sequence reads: CAWSAGGIGSPLHF. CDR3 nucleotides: TGTGCCTGGAGCGCCGGCGGGATAGGTTCACCCCTCCACTTT.

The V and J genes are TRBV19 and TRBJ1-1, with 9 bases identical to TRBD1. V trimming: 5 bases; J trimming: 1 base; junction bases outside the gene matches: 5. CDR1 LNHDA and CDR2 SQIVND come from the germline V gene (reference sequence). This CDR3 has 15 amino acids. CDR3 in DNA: TGTGCCAGTAGTGACCGGGACAGGGCGAACACTGAAGCTTTCTTT. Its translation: CASSDRDRANTEAFF.

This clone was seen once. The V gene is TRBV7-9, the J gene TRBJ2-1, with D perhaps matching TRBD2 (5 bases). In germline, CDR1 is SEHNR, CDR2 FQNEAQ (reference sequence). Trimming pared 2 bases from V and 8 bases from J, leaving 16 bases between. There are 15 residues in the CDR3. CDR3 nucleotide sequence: TGTGCCAGCAGCTTATACGGATTAGCGATTTATGAGCAGTTCTTC. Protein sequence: CASSLYGLAIYEQFF. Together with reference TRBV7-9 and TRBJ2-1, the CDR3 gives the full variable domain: DTGVSQNPRHKITKRGQNVTFRCDPISEHNRLYWYRQTLGQGPEFLTYFQNEAQLEKSRLLSDRFSAERPKGSFSTLEIQRTEQGDSAMYLCASSLYGLAIYEQFFGPGTRLTVL.

The CDR3 DNA reads as TGTGCCAGCGGACGGGACACGAAATATTTT. Its protein is CASGRDTKYF. This chain joins TRBV28 and TRBJ2-3; tentatively, D is TRBD1 (6 bases). The CDR3 is 10 amino acids. Looked up from germline, CDR1 is MDHEN and CDR2 is SYDVKM. The ends were cut back, 8 bases at V and 15 bases at J, with 15 bases in the middle.